This record covers a single T cell receptor (beta chain). Its antigen remains undetermined. No clone much larger than this one lies a single base away; base qualities are absent. The data derive from a study of blood T cell repertoires in COVID-19 (TCRdb year 2020). General notes on the study: The collaborator samples originated in the United States, Italy and Spain and spanned the acute and convalescent phases of COVID-19. The material from the prospective study consisted of cDNA or gDNA derived from T cells, B-cell-depleted T cells, or PBMCs. Deeply sampled blood TCRbeta repertoires from subjects exposed to, actively infected with, or recovered from COVID-19 were included in the dataset. The repertoires were made available in a free public database intended to serve as a resource for research on the immune response to SARS-CoV-2. The samples were drawn from the first 160 participants of the ongoing ImmuneRACE study and from 1,200 or so subjects provided by 6 global collaborators. Sample metadata almost always included a de-identified subject ID, COVID-19 status, age in years and sex. Where available, HLA class I and class II types were taken from metadata supplied by the sample provider and were not determined by assay-based typing. What the authors observed across the whole study: The amount of clinical and demographic metadata varied by source and participant and was provided uncurated.

Each collaborating institution followed its own protocols to collect whole blood in K2EDTA tubes. For TCRbeta analysis, collaborators shipped samples as frozen whole blood, isolated PBMCs, or DNA extracted from either of those sample types. TCRbeta CDR3 regions were amplified from genomic DNA by means of the immunoSEQ Assay, a bias-controlled multiplex PCR. The source study handled its data this way. Within the assay, amplification of reference gene primers was used to estimate how many nucleated cells each sample contained. Sequence reads were collapsed and filtered to measure the absolute abundance of every unique TCRbeta CDR3 rearrangement. Productive Simpson clonality was computed per sample as the square root of Simpson's diversity index over productive rearrangements. TCRdb retrieved this table from immuneACCESS and kept in-frame rearrangements only. Not all clones are present; in checked studies, unresolved V genes account for under half, and no reason is known for the remainder. V and J calls and clone size are copied from that table; D and trimming were computed from the DNA. The sample table contains approximately 140,000 clones; only one count was recorded for roughly 87% of them. Over 3.5% of the sample comes from the top ten.

Per the germline V gene (reference sequence), SGHNT is the CDR1 and YYREEE is the CDR2. V has 0 bases trimmed and J has 2 bases trimmed; junction bases matching no gene number 2. CDR3 length: 15 amino acids, cysteine to phenylalanine. Only CDR3 DNA is held: 45 bases, read in frame from base 1. In this chain, TRBV5-4 is recombined with TRBJ1-2, with TRBD1 identical over 9 junction bases. The sample comprised peripheral blood. The TCR comes from a woman aged 55-70 years with active or convalescent COVID-19. The bases are TGTGCCAGCAGCTTGGGGGACAGGGTCAACTATGGCTACACCTTC. Its amino acids are CASSLGDRVNYGYTF.